A selection of T cell receptor beta chains follows, all from one sample in a study of shared clonotypes between healthy human individuals. Profiling relied on immunoSEQ multiplex PCR, and the TCRdb table lists in-frame clones only, not all of them. Found here are approximately 810,000 clones, about 92% of them singletons; the top ten hold around 24%. Sample: naive CD8+ T cells sorted from blood. The receptors derive from a man in his thirties or forties in good health. Both conserved end residues are part of each CDR3. Each record gives: J gene, D gene, clone size, V gene, CDR3 DNA, CDR3 protein. A D gene is named only where the DNA matches it firmly. Part of the rows lack a size; the others show once, few, many or a class for expanded clones.

>TRBJ2-1|-|-|TRBV27
TGTGCCAGCAGTCCGCCGGGCCCCGGCGATGAGCAGTTCTTC
CASSPPGPGDEQFF
>TRBJ2-7|TRBD2|once|TRBV28
TGTGCCAGCAGTTTTTCACCTATCGCGGGAGGCTCCTACGAGCAGTACTTC
CASSFSPIAGGSYEQYF
>TRBJ1-5|-|-|TRBV25-1
TGTGCCAGCAGTGAAGCTTTACAATCTCAGCCCCAGCATTTT
CASSEALQSQPQHF
>TRBJ1-4|-|-|TRBV6-5
TGTGCCAGCAGTTACACCCCGGAAGGAACTAATGAAAAACTGTTTTTT
CASSYTPEGTNEKLFF
>TRBJ1-5|-|-|TRBV28
TGTGCCAGCAGTTGGACAGACTATAGCAATCAGCCCCAGCATTTT
CASSWTDYSNQPQHF
>TRBJ2-5|TRBD1|once|TRBV7-8
TGTGCCAGCAGCCCTCGGACAGGGGTTGAGACCCAGTACTTC
CASSPRTGVETQYF
>TRBJ1-5|TRBD1|once|TRBV5-1
TGCGCCAGCAGCTTCGCTCAGGGGGGGAATCAGCCCCAGCATTTT
CASSFAQGGNQPQHF
>TRBJ2-2|TRBD1|once|TRBV27
TGTGCCAGCAACAAAGACAGGGGGAACTTCGGGGAGCTGTTTTTT
CASNKDRGNFGELFF
>TRBJ2-7|TRBD2|-|TRBV5-1
TGCGCCAGCAGCCTGCGGGGAGGGGACGAGCAGTACTTC
CASSLRGGDEQYF
>TRBJ2-5|-|-|TRBV5-1
TGCGCCAGCAGCTTACCGGGACAACGAGAGACCCAGTACTTC
CASSLPGQRETQYF
>TRBJ2-7|TRBD1|once|TRBV4-1
TGCGCCAGCAGCCAACGGGACAGGGGATCCTACGAGCAGTACTTC
CASSQRDRGSYEQYF
>TRBJ2-5|-|-|TRBV2
TGTGCCAGCAAGAACATGGGGGCGCGGGATCAAGAGACCCAGTACTTC
CASKNMGARDQETQYF
>TRBJ2-3|-|-|TRBV5-1
TGCGCCAGCGGGGGGTCACGGGAGTCAGATACGCAGTATTTT
CASGGSRESDTQYF
>TRBJ1-1|TRBD1|-|TRBV6-5
TGTGCCAGCAGCGACGTGACAGGGAGTACTGAAGCTTTCTTT
CASSDVTGSTEAFF
>TRBJ2-1|-|-|TRBV7-2
TGTGCCAGCAGCCCGAGGACCTACAATGAGCAGTTCTTC
CASSPRTYNEQFF
>TRBJ2-7|-|-|TRBV21-1
TGTGCCAGCAATACCGACGAGCAGTACTTC
CASNTDEQYF
>TRBJ2-7|-|-|TRBV5-5
TGTGCCAGCAGCTTGGGTCCTCACTACGAGCAGTACTTC
CASSLGPHYEQYF
>TRBJ2-6|-|-|TRBV28
TGTGCCAGCAGTCCTCAACCTGGCGGACAACAGATTAGCTCTGGGGCCAACGTCCTGACTTTC
CASSPQPGGQQISSGANVLTF
>TRBJ2-2|-|-|TRBV9
TGTGCCAGCAGCGTAGGAGGGGGTACCGGGGAGCTGTTTTTT
CASSVGGGTGELFF
>TRBJ2-7|TRBD1|-|TRBV19
TGTGCCAGTAGTACGGGACAGGGCTACGAGCAGTACTTC
CASSTGQGYEQYF
>TRBJ2-7|-|once|TRBV4-2
TGTGCCAGCAGCACAGGACCCGGGTCCTACGAGCAGTACTTC
CASSTGPGSYEQYF
>TRBJ2-1|-|-|TRBV4-1
TGCGCCAGCAGCCAAGGCCGGGGAGAGCAGTTCTTC
CASSQGRGEQFF
>TRBJ2-7|-|once|TRBV6-6
TGTGCCAGCAGGGAAACTCGGGACTCGATCTCCTACGAGCAGTACTTC
CASRETRDSISYEQYF
>TRBJ2-1|-|-|TRBV11-2
TGTGCCAGCAGCTTAGATAACTTCAGTGAGCAGTTCTTC
CASSLDNFSEQFF
>TRBJ2-3|TRBD2|-|TRBV29-1
TGCAGCGTTGAAATCGGGCGGGAGGTTTTAGATACGCAGTATTTT
CSVEIGREVLDTQYF
>TRBJ2-7|TRBD1|-|TRBV11-2
TGTGCCAGCACCTTCGGGACAGCCCCCTACGAGCAGTACTTC
CASTFGTAPYEQYF
>TRBJ2-7|TRBD2|once|TRBV2
TGTGCCAGCAGACCGGGACTAGCGGCCACCTACGAGCAGTACTTC
CASRPGLAATYEQYF
>TRBJ1-1|-|-|TRBV11-3
TGTGCCAGCAGCTTAGTGGGGCGCAGGGCCCGGGGCACTGAAGCTTTCTTT
CASSLVGRRARGTEAFF
>TRBJ2-7|-|-|TRBV19
TGTGCCAGTACGGTGGGGACAGAGCAGTACTTC
CASTVGTEQYF
>TRBJ2-7|-|-|TRBV13
TGTGCCAGCAGCTTACTGTTCGACGAGCAGTACTTC
CASSLLFDEQYF
>TRBJ1-1|-|once|TRBV2
TGTGCCAGCACGGGGGCCGAGACTTTCTTT
CASTGAETFF
>TRBJ2-7|-|few|TRBV10-2
TGCGCCAGCAGGGACCTTCCCTACGAGCAGTACTTC
CASRDLPYEQYF
>TRBJ2-1|-|-|TRBV2
TGTGCCACCTCTTTAGCAGGGGCCTACAATGAGCAGTTCTTC
CATSLAGAYNEQFF
>TRBJ2-1|TRBD2|-|TRBV6-5
TGTGCCAGCAGTCAAACTAGCGGGAGGGCCAATGAGCAGTTCTTC
CASSQTSGRANEQFF
>TRBJ1-4|-|-|TRBV4-1
TGCGCCAGCAGTCATGTTAATGAAAAACTGTTTTTT
CASSHVNEKLFF
>TRBJ2-3|-|-|TRBV4-1
TGCGCCAGCAGCCCACCGACGGGGGCAGATACGCAGTATTTT
CASSPPTGADTQYF
>TRBJ2-1|TRBD2|-|TRBV7-2
TGTGCCAGCGGAAACCCGGGACTAGCCGGCAATGAGCAGTTCTTC
CASGNPGLAGNEQFF
>TRBJ1-3|TRBD1|-|TRBV2
TGTGCCAGCAGCCCGGGACAGTCTGGAAACACCATATATTTT
CASSPGQSGNTIYF
>TRBJ2-1|TRBD2|-|TRBV7-9
TGTGCCAGCAGCTTAGCGCGGCTAGCGGGAGAGGGGCAGTTCTTC
CASSLARLAGEGQFF
>TRBJ2-2|TRBD2|-|TRBV5-1
TGCGCCAGCAGCTCGCCGGGACTAGCGGGAGTACTGAACACCGGGGAGCTGTTTTTT
CASSSPGLAGVLNTGELFF
>TRBJ2-5|TRBD2|-|TRBV7-9
TGTGCCAGCAGCCAACTAGCGGGAGGGGTTGAGACCCAGTACTTC
CASSQLAGGVETQYF
>TRBJ2-1|-|-|TRBV7-9
TGTGCCAGCAGCTCAGACACCTACAATGAGCAGTTCTTC
CASSSDTYNEQFF
>TRBJ1-1|TRBD1|-|TRBV5-4
TGTGCCAGCAGCCTGACAGGGGAGGGGGACACTGAAGCTTTCTTT
CASSLTGEGDTEAFF
>TRBJ2-6|-|-|TRBV7-9
TGTGCCAGCAGCTTTCCGCTTTCGTCTGGGGCCAACGTCCTGACTTTC
CASSFPLSSGANVLTF
>TRBJ2-3|-|-|TRBV4-3
TGCGCCAGCAGCCCCCAGGAGACCTGGCAGACAGATACGCAGTATTTT
CASSPQETWQTDTQYF
>TRBJ2-1|-|once|TRBV4-2
TGTGCCAGCAGCCAACCTTTAGGGGGACTGCCCGCCAATGAGCAGTTCTTC
CASSQPLGGLPANEQFF
>TRBJ2-1|TRBD1|-|TRBV5-1
TGCGCCAGCAGCCCCCTGCCGGGACAGGGCTTTGGGGGCTACAATGAGCAGTTCTTC
CASSPLPGQGFGGYNEQFF
>TRBJ2-7|-|-|TRBV7-3
TGTGCCAGCAGCCCTCTAGGAGGGAGCTCCTACGAGCAGTACTTC
CASSPLGGSSYEQYF
>TRBJ2-1|TRBD2|-|TRBV9
TGTGCCAGCAGCCCCGGGGGGAATGAGCAGTTCTTC
CASSPGGNEQFF
>TRBJ2-3|TRBD1|few|TRBV6-8
TGTGCCAGAGCCTCCGGACAGGGCGGCACAGATACGCAGTATTTT
CARASGQGGTDTQYF
>TRBJ2-7|-|-|TRBV2
TGTGCCAGCGGCGGAGGGGACAGCAACTACGAGCAGTACTTC
CASGGGDSNYEQYF